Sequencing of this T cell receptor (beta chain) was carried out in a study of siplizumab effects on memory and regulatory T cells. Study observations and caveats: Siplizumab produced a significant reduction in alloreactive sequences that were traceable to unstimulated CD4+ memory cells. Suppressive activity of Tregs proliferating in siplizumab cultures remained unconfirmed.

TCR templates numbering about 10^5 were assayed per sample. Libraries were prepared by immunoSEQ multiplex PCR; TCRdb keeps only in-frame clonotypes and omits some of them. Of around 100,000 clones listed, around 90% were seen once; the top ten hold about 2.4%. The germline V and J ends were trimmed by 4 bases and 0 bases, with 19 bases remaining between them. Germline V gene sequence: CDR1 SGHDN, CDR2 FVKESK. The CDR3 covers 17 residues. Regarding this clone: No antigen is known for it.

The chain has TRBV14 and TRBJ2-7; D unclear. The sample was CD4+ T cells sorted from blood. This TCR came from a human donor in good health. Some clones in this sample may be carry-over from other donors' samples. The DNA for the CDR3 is TGTGCCAGCAGCCCCAGGACCTACCCCGTAAGCTCCTACGAGCAGTACTTC. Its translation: CASSPRTYPVSSYEQYF.